The 9 T cell receptor beta chains in this list originate from one sample, sequenced in a study of T-cell reconstitution after alpha-beta-depleted transplantation in children. Using unique molecular identifiers, the investigators prepared the TCRbeta library. TCRdb called the PCR reads again in MiXCR, with one record for every CDR3 protein. The table includes a few hundred thousand distinct CDR3 sequences, around 12% detected once. The material was PBMCs from the stem cell graft donor, obtained from the stem cell graft. All receptors come from a human donor who donated a stem cell graft to a child with combined immunodeficiency.

This clonotype occurred many times. J is TRBJ1-2 and V is TRBV4-3; possible D gene TRBD1, 6 bases. From germline, CDR1 is LGHNA and CDR2 YSLEER. Trimming pared 1 base from V and 3 bases from J, leaving 12 bases between. The CDR3 has 15 amino acids. For the CDR3, the DNA is TGCGCCAGCAGCCAAGCGGTACAGGGTGACTATGGCTACACCTTC. It specifies CASSQAVQGDYGYTF.

This clonotype was recorded a few times. The chain couples TRBV5-1 to TRBJ1-1, with D hard to call. The CDR3 covers 15 residues. V was cut by 7 bases and J by 1 base, with 17 bases left in between. CDR1 SGHRS and CDR2 YFSETQ come from the germline V gene. The CDR3 reads CASGVEGLPNTEAFF. CDR3 sequence (DNA): TGCGCCAGCGGGGTAGAGGGTCTCCCGAACACTGAAGCTTTCTTT.

This clonotype was seen at least ten times. This chain joins TRBV4-2 and TRBJ2-3; 8 positions agree with TRBD2. J lost 6 bases, V lost 6 bases, and 11 bases had no gene match. The CDR3 is 15 residues long. The V gene's germline CDR1 is LGHNA and CDR2 YNFKEQ. In DNA form, the CDR3 reads TGTGCCAGCAGTTTGCGGGGGGCCTCGGGGGATACGCAGTATTTT. It specifies CASSLRGASGDTQYF.

This clonotype was seen more than once but under ten times. V and J are TRBV20-1 and TRBJ2-1; D perhaps matches TRBD1 (6 bases). There are 15 residues in the CDR3. Germline V CDR1 and CDR2: DFQATT, SNEGSKA (reference sequence). Trimming removed 0 bases at V and 0 bases at J, with 9 bases between. The CDR3 DNA is TGCAGTGCTAGAGATTTAGGGGGCTCCTACAATGAGCAGTTCTTC. It encodes CSARDLGGSYNEQFF.

This clonotype came up many times. CDR3 sequence reads: CASSWDRQETQYF. The CDR3 DNA reads as TGTGCCAGCAGCTGGGACCGCCAAGAGACCCAGTACTTC. The rearrangement links TRBV6-2 or TRBV6-3 to TRBJ2-5; D could derive from TRBD1 or TRBD2 (5 bases each). Germline values: CDR1 MNHEY, CDR2 SVGEGT. V was trimmed by 6 bases and J by 1 base, leaving 9 bases between them. CDR3 length equals 13 residues.

The genes are TRBV7-8 and TRBJ2-1; D might be TRBD2 (6 bases). CDR1 is SGHVS, CDR2 FQNEAQ, per germline. V lost 1 base to trimming and J lost 9 bases, with 19 bases between them. This CDR3 has 16 residues. For the CDR3, the DNA is TGTGCCAGCAGCTTAGAATACTGGCGGGAAATAGGTGAGCAGTTCTTC. Translation: CASSLEYWREIGEQFF.

A few counts support this clonotype. The gene calls are TRBV7-6 and TRBJ2-3; tentatively, D is TRBD1 (6 bases). The V and J ends lost 2 bases and 4 bases respectively, with 13 bases between them. Germline V gene data show CDR1 as SGHVS and CDR2 as FNYEAQ. The CDR3 has 15 amino acids. The CDR3: CASSLRDTKADTQYF. CDR3 nucleotide sequence: TGTGCCAGCAGCTTACGGGACACTAAAGCAGATACGCAGTATTTT.

The table lists this clonotype with many counts. This sequence joins TRBV5-1 and TRBJ2-1; D not certain. CDR1 is SGHRS and CDR2 is YFSETQ in the germline V gene. The CDR3 spans 15 residues. The V and J ends lost 5 bases and 0 bases respectively, with 12 bases between them. The CDR3 loop is CASSSSSSSYNEQFF. The CDR3 nucleotides read TGCGCCAGCAGTAGCTCTTCGAGCTCCTACAATGAGCAGTTCTTC.

This chain joins TRBV10-3 and TRBJ2-7; D may be TRBD1 (6 bases). Trimming cost V 10 bases and J 7 bases, with 17 bases left between them. The CDR3 has 12 residues. CDR1 and CDR2 from the germline V gene are ENHRY and SYGVKD. The CDR3 loop is CATITGSGEQYF. CDR3 DNA: TGTGCCACGATTACAGGGTCTGGAGAGCAGTACTTC.